This record looks at one TCR beta chain sequence and its context. The antigen it binds to is not known. No base-level quality is on record; no much larger clone is a single base apart. This entry belongs to a study of shared clonotypes between healthy human individuals (dated by TCRdb to about 2020). Describing the broader study: Three men and a couple of women, aged 18 to 49 years, made up the cohort. To estimate repertoire size and how much clonotypes are shared between individuals, the study performed deep sequencing of blood TCR repertoires from roughly five healthy adults. Between about 0.8 and 8.9 billion PBMCs per donor were obtained by leukapheresis. Libraries were prepared and TCR repertoires were sequenced by different laboratories using diverse techniques, in order to increase sequencing depth and limit assay-specific biases. For each donor, CD4 naive and CD4 memory were each given three plates, CD8 naive was given two plates, and CD8 memory was given one plate.

The donors were healthy, HIV-negative adults with no recently reported acute infections or vaccinations. Every donor was a Caucasian adult living in Nashville, Tennessee, USA. Magnetic negative selection was used to enrich CD4+ T cells, after which naive cells were positively selected on CD45RA and the negative fraction became the memory subset. Blood was obtained by leukapheresis, after which PBMCs were separated by Ficoll-Histopaque density gradient centrifugation and cryopreserved in liquid nitrogen vapor phase. Purity and quantity of every magnetically sorted T cell population were checked by analytical flow cytometry. Genomic DNA was isolated from every sorted fraction and measured by UV absorbance on a Nanodrop 2000c. TCR CDR3 regions were amplified from genomic DNA by multiplex PCR using the deep immunoSEQ assay. Extracted genomic DNA from each cell subset was distributed evenly across all wells of several immunoSEQ 96-well plates, and each plate was treated as a replicate. For sorted subsets, about 210 ng of genomic DNA, equivalent to 25,000 to 35,000 T cell genomes, went into each replicate PCR. The purified libraries were quantified using a Qubit 3.0 fluorometer, sized with a Bioanalyzer 2100, and then quantified again using the KAPA Library Quantification kit. Every immunoSEQ 96-well plate was sequenced on a separate single-read 150-cycle Illumina NextSeq 550 flow cell. In the authors' own workflow: The immunoSEQ output contained only junctional sequences without quality scores, so filtering could not match that applied to full-length reads. Sequences were annotated with PyIR, a Python wrapper for IgBLAST v1.9, using IMGT germline references to assign V/J genes and CDR3. Reads with weak V/J assignments (E-value above 1e-6), missing CDR3, stop codons, out-of-frame junctions, or ambiguous translated residues were removed. A V3J clonotype was defined by an identical inferred V gene, J gene, and CDR3 amino acid sequence. To compute the percentage overlap between repertoires, the number of shared unique clonotypes was divided by the size of the smaller repertoire. RTK rarefaction, the Chao1 estimator, and Recon v2.1 estimates of unobserved clonotypes were used to assess repertoire richness. OLGA was used to compute generation probabilities for all TCRbeta clonotypes that the gDNA method yielded from a handful of donors. In its TCRdb copy, this immuneACCESS table keeps in-frame sequences only and misses some clones. Where compared with another copy, unresolved V genes explain less than half of these, and the others have no known cause. The D gene and trimming were derived from the DNA, and the V and J assignments and clone size from that table. The sample profile shows approximately 1.5 million clones; around 98.5% of them were found once. The ten most abundant clones make up 0.3% to 0.45% of the sample.

Per the germline V gene, SGHDT is the CDR1 and YYEEEE is the CDR2. Taken from cysteine to phenylalanine, the CDR3 has 15 residues. Left in the record is the CDR3 DNA by itself, 45 bases read in frame from the first base. V and J are truncated by 4 bases and 0 bases respectively, leaving an intervening sequence of 10 bases. Summary of the overall study and its limitations: Based on pairwise subsampling, the degree of clonotype sharing among donors was expected to be affected by sequencing depth. Sampling was limited to blood, and TCR repertoires in tissue likely differ from TCR repertoires in blood. Compared with non-shared clonotypes, clonotypes shared by all four sorted-subset donors had higher generation probabilities. Larger estimated clonotype richness was generally found for naive subsets than for memory subsets. The small number of donors limited the genetic and exposure-history diversity represented. Across a few donors, about 4.5% of naive CD4, more than 3% of naive CD8, approximately 2.5% of memory CD4, and under 0.45% of memory CD8 clonotypes were shared. Rarefaction of sorted-subset datasets indicated incomplete sequencing despite the large sequencing depth.

The chain is assembled from TRBV5-6 and TRBJ2-2; TRBD2 could be the D gene, as 5 bases match. The sequence came from a young man in good health. The sample comprised naive CD4+ T cells sorted from blood. This sample's cell subset or site label indicates: CD45RA+ positively selected. The DNA sequence follows: TGTGCCAGCAGCGCGCTCGGGGCGAACACCGGGGAGCTGTTTTTT. This yields the protein CASSALGANTGELFF.